This is a list of T cell receptor beta chains from one sample in a study of blood T cell repertoires in COVID-19. TCRdb keeps only in-frame clones here, not all; method: immunoSEQ multiplex PCR. In the table there are around 180,000 clones, about 80% of which are singletons. The sample consisted of peripheral blood. Every receptor here comes from a man in his sixties or seventies with active or convalescent COVID-19. Each CDR3 is given with its conserved first and last residue. D genes are given only for firm matches. Only part of the rows carry a size: once, few, many, or a class if the clone is expanded.

d_gene: NA
v_gene: TRBV7-2
j_gene: TRBJ1-1
abundance: NA
CDR3aa: CASSTQGNTEAFF
CDR3nt: TGTGCCAGCAGCACACAGGGGAACACTGAAGCTTTCTTT

d_gene: NA
v_gene: TRBV11-2
j_gene: TRBJ2-3
abundance: NA
CDR3aa: CASSGNRAGTDTQYF
CDR3nt: TGTGCCAGCAGCGGAAACAGGGCTGGCACAGATACGCAGTATTTT

d_gene: NA
v_gene: TRBV2
j_gene: TRBJ1-2
abundance: NA
CDR3aa: CASSGAGIVDGYTF
CDR3nt: TGTGCCAGCAGTGGGGCCGGAATAGTAGATGGCTACACCTTC

d_gene: TRBD1
v_gene: TRBV7-2
j_gene: TRBJ1-1
abundance: NA
CDR3aa: CASSKQGEAEAFF
CDR3nt: TGTGCCAGCAGCAAACAGGGGGAGGCTGAAGCTTTCTTT

d_gene: NA
v_gene: TRBV19
j_gene: TRBJ2-7
abundance: NA
CDR3aa: CASSFRASYEQYF
CDR3nt: TGTGCCAGTAGTTTCAGGGCATCCTACGAGCAGTACTTC

d_gene: TRBD1
v_gene: TRBV9
j_gene: TRBJ1-4
abundance: NA
CDR3aa: CASSVGDRGREKLFF
CDR3nt: TGTGCCAGCAGCGTAGGAGACAGGGGGCGGGAAAAACTGTTTTTT

d_gene: NA
v_gene: TRBV3-1/TRBV3-2
j_gene: TRBJ1-1
abundance: NA
CDR3aa: CASSPGAGTLNTEAFF
CDR3nt: TGTGCCAGCAGCCCAGGGGCCGGGACGTTGAACACTGAAGCTTTCTTT

d_gene: NA
v_gene: TRBV6-6
j_gene: TRBJ2-2
abundance: NA
CDR3aa: CASSADSNTGELFF
CDR3nt: TGTGCCAGCAGTGCCGACTCGAACACCGGGGAGCTGTTTTTT

d_gene: NA
v_gene: TRBV4-2
j_gene: TRBJ2-1
abundance: NA
CDR3aa: CASSQHGQNEQFF
CDR3nt: TGTGCCAGCAGCCAACACGGACAGAATGAGCAGTTCTTC

d_gene: TRBD1
v_gene: TRBV2
j_gene: TRBJ1-1
abundance: NA
CDR3aa: CASSGQGYTEAFF
CDR3nt: TGTGCCAGCAGCGGACAGGGATACACTGAAGCTTTCTTT

d_gene: NA
v_gene: TRBV2
j_gene: TRBJ1-2
abundance: NA
CDR3aa: CATTGLDYGYTF
CDR3nt: TGTGCCACAACGGGGTTGGACTATGGCTACACCTTC

d_gene: NA
v_gene: TRBV5-1
j_gene: TRBJ2-7
abundance: NA
CDR3aa: CASSLGSSSYEQYF
CDR3nt: TGCGCCAGCAGCTTGGGTAGTAGCTCCTACGAGCAGTACTTC

d_gene: NA
v_gene: TRBV5-8
j_gene: TRBJ1-5
abundance: NA
CDR3aa: CASSRTARDQPQHF
CDR3nt: TGTGCCAGCAGCCGGACAGCCCGAGATCAGCCCCAGCATTTT

d_gene: TRBD1
v_gene: TRBV7-9
j_gene: TRBJ2-7
abundance: NA
CDR3aa: CASSPLEGQGVYEQYF
CDR3nt: TGTGCCAGCAGCCCGTTGGAGGGACAGGGCGTTTACGAGCAGTACTTC

d_gene: TRBD1
v_gene: TRBV3-1/TRBV3-2
j_gene: TRBJ1-1
abundance: NA
CDR3aa: CASSQDSGTGGDGGAEAFF
CDR3nt: TGTGCCAGCAGCCAAGATAGCGGGACAGGGGGGGACGGTGGTGCTGAAGCTTTCTTT

d_gene: TRBD1
v_gene: TRBV7-9
j_gene: TRBJ1-2
abundance: NA
CDR3aa: CASSSTGGQAYGYTF
CDR3nt: TGTGCCAGCAGCTCAACAGGGGGACAGGCCTATGGCTACACCTTC

d_gene: TRBD1
v_gene: TRBV2
j_gene: TRBJ2-4
abundance: NA
CDR3aa: CASRGTGLNIQYF
CDR3nt: TGTGCCAGCAGGGGGACAGGGTTAAACATTCAGTACTTC

d_gene: NA
v_gene: TRBV5-1
j_gene: TRBJ1-3
abundance: NA
CDR3aa: CASSLAGGSGNTIYF
CDR3nt: TGCGCCAGCAGCTTGGCCGGTGGCTCTGGAAACACCATATATTTT

d_gene: NA
v_gene: TRBV2
j_gene: TRBJ1-2
abundance: NA
CDR3aa: CASKWRPGEGYTF
CDR3nt: TGTGCCAGCAAGTGGAGGCCCGGGGAAGGCTACACCTTC

d_gene: TRBD1
v_gene: TRBV11-3
j_gene: TRBJ2-4
abundance: once
CDR3aa: CASSAGTGRAKNIQYF
CDR3nt: TGTGCCAGCAGCGCTGGGACAGGACGAGCCAAAAACATTCAGTACTTC

d_gene: NA
v_gene: TRBV6-5
j_gene: TRBJ1-1
abundance: few
CDR3aa: CASSYRKGFTEAFF
CDR3nt: TGTGCCAGCAGTTACAGGAAGGGGTTCACTGAAGCTTTCTTT

d_gene: TRBD1
v_gene: TRBV4-3
j_gene: TRBJ1-4
abundance: NA
CDR3aa: CASSPRTGLNEKLFF
CDR3nt: TGCGCCAGCAGCCCCCGGACAGGGCTGAATGAAAAACTGTTTTTT